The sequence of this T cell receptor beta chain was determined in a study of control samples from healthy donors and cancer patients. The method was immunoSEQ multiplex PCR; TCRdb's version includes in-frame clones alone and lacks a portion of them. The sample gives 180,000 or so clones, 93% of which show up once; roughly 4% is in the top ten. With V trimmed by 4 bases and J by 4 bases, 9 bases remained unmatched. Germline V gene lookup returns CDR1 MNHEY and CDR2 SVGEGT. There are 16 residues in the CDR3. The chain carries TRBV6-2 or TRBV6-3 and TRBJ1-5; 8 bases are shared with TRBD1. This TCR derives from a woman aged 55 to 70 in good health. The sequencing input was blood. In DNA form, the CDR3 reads TGTGCCAGCAGTTCAGGGGGCGCGGGGTCAAATCAGCCCCAGCATTTT. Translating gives CASSSGGAGSNQPQHF.